A single sample is the source of the 20 T cell receptor beta chains below, sequenced in a study of cytomegalovirus exposure and HLA in healthy donors. PCR amplification relied on 60 Vbeta primers (plus 13 Jbeta primers). TCRdb keeps only in-frame clones here, not all; method: immunoSEQ multiplex PCR. The sample has about 130,000 clones; around 77% are singletons. Input material: PBMCs. These receptors all come from a man between 25 and 39 years old in good health.

V gene TRBV28 combines with J gene TRBJ1-6; D call uncertain. Per germline, CDR1 MDHEN and CDR2 SYDVKM. The CDR3 is made up of 13 amino acids. Trimming removed 8 bases from V and 14 bases from J, with 19 bases in between. The CDR3 loop reads CASARLGENSLHF. The CDR3 coding sequence is TGTGCCAGCGCCCGTCTCGGGGAAAATTCCCTCCACTTT.

The V and J genes are TRBV7-8 and TRBJ2-3, with a weak D call TRBD1 (6 bases). V was pared by 1 base and J by 3 bases, with 14 bases between. CDR3 length equals 16 residues. Germline loops: CDR1 SGHVS, CDR2 FQNEAQ. The CDR3 reads CASSLEGVPRTDTQYF. The CDR3 bases are TGTGCCAGCAGCTTAGAGGGGGTCCCTAGGACAGATACGCAGTATTTT.

The chain carries TRBV28 and TRBJ2-7, with 8 bases aligning to TRBD2. The CDR3 extends over 14 amino acids. Germline values: CDR1 MDHEN, CDR2 SYDVKM. Trimming removed 3 bases from V and 5 bases from J; junction bases left unmatched: 6. The CDR3 here is CASSLVAGSHEQYF. The CDR3, as DNA: TGTGCCAGCAGTTTGGTAGCGGGAAGCCACGAGCAGTACTTC.

The chain links TRBV19 to TRBJ1-1; D is unclear. The CDR3 runs to 15 residues. Germline V CDR1 and CDR2: LNHDA, SQIVND (reference sequence). With 5 bases removed from V and 8 bases from J, the gap between germline ends came to 21 bases. The CDR3 sequence: CASSPLGPTVTEAFF. CDR3 nucleotide sequence: TGTGCCAGTAGTCCGCTCGGCCCCACAGTAACCGAAGCTTTCTTT.

The V call is TRBV13, the J call TRBJ2-1, with a tentative D call TRBD1 (7 bases). The germline V and J ends were trimmed by 3 bases and 10 bases, with 28 bases remaining between them. CDR1 and CDR2 from the germline V gene are PRHDT and FYEKMQ (reference sequence). The length of the CDR3 is 18 residues. CDR3 sequence: CASSFSGRGELPAMEQFF. DNA for the CDR3: TGTGCCAGCAGCTTTTCGGGCAGGGGGGAATTACCAGCAATGGAGCAGTTCTTC.

The V and J genes are TRBV27 and TRBJ2-7; 7 bases fit TRBD1. The CDR3 is made up of 10 amino acids. The germline gives CDR1 MNHEY, CDR2 SMNVEV (reference sequence). Unmatched junction bases numbered 7, after V lost 10 bases and J lost 10 bases. CDR3 DNA: TGTGCCACCTCAGGGGGAGACCAGTACTTC. It is translated as CATSGGDQYF.

This clone was counted only a few times. The gene calls are TRBV5-1 and TRBJ1-2, with 7 positions matching TRBD1. The CDR3 has 14 residues. The ends lost 2 bases at V and 4 bases at J; junction bases unmatched: 5. CDR1 SGHRS and CDR2 YFSETQ come from the germline V gene. The CDR3 protein is CASSLMRDSYGYTF. The CDR3 DNA follows: TGCGCCAGCAGCTTAATGAGGGACAGCTATGGCTACACCTTC.

This rearrangement joins TRBV27 to TRBJ1-5; a weak D match, TRBD1 (6 bases). The CDR3 is 17 residues long. V dropped 8 bases and J dropped 2 bases, with 22 bases sitting between them. Germline CDR1 is MNHEY and CDR2 is SMNVEV (reference sequence). The CDR3 sequence is CASSPARVPGGNQPQHF. The CDR3, as DNA: TGTGCCAGCTCCCCGGCCAGGGTCCCAGGGGGCAATCAGCCCCAGCATTTT.

This clone was found once. V gene TRBV7-9 combines with J gene TRBJ1-2, with TRBD1 matching over 11 bases. This CDR3 spans 17 amino acids. Germline CDR1 reads SEHNR; CDR2 reads FQNEAQ (reference sequence). Trimming at V came to 2 bases and at J to 3 bases, leaving 8 bases not matched to a gene. As DNA, the CDR3 is TGTGCCAGCAGCTTAACCCGGACAGGGGGCTTGGACTATGGCTACACCTTC. Residues: CASSLTRTGGLDYGYTF.

The chain couples TRBV11-2 to TRBJ2-7; maybe TRBD2 (6 bases). Trimming left V 1 base short and J 2 bases short, with 12 bases between. Germline CDR1 reads SGHAT; CDR2 reads FQNNGV. The CDR3 is made up of 15 amino acids. Here the CDR3 reads CASSLGLGRTYEQYF. The CDR3 DNA is TGTGCCAGCAGCTTAGGACTAGGACGGACCTACGAGCAGTACTTC.

V is TRBV2 and J is TRBJ2-7; D possibly corresponds to TRBD2 (6 bases). The germline V and J ends were trimmed by 4 bases and 1 base, with 17 bases remaining between them. CDR1 and CDR2 (germline): SNHLY, FYNNEI. The CDR3 has 16 residues. CDR3 sequence: CASSAPGGESSYEQYF. For the CDR3, the DNA is TGTGCCAGCAGTGCCCCTGGAGGGGAAAGTTCCTACGAGCAGTACTTC.

This clone has more than one count but fewer than ten. CDR3 amino acids: CASSHTSDPSYEQYF. The CDR3 DNA sequence: TGCGCCAGCAGCCATACTAGCGACCCCTCCTACGAGCAGTACTTC. The chain recombines TRBV4-1 with TRBJ2-7; 7 bases line up with TRBD2. Germline trimming cut 3 bases from V and 0 bases from J; bases unmatched to any gene: 5. Germline V gene lookup returns CDR1 MGHRA and CDR2 YSYEKL. This CDR3 region has 15 residues.

This chain joins TRBV6-5 and TRBJ2-5; maybe TRBD2 (6 bases). This CDR3 has 15 amino acids. Trimming pared 5 bases from V and 5 bases from J, leaving 18 bases between. The germline V gene has CDR1 MNHEY and CDR2 SVGAGI. CDR3: CASSPGLAFLETQYF. The CDR3 DNA reads as TGTGCCAGCAGTCCGGGACTCGCGTTTTTGGAGACCCAGTACTTC.

The chain is built from TRBV9 and TRBJ2-5; TRBD2 matches 8 bases. The end of the DNA aligns better with TRBJ2-7, so the J call may be wrong. The CDR3 runs to 16 residues. Germline CDR1 and CDR2: SGDLS and YYNGEE. CDR3 in amino acids: CASSVGGREGAYEQYF. CDR3 sequence (DNA): TGTGCCAGCAGCGTAGGAGGACGGGAGGGAGCCTACGAGCAGTACTTC.

This chain links TRBV18 with TRBJ2-1, with D possibly being TRBD2 (6 bases). The V gene's germline CDR1 is KGHSH and CDR2 LQKENI. The V end lost 6 bases, the J end lost 13 bases, and 19 bases lay between the germline ends. CDR3 length: 13 residues. CDR3 residues: CASSPSGADPQFF. The CDR3 DNA sequence: TGTGCCAGCTCCCCCTCGGGAGCGGACCCCCAGTTCTTC.

This clone was recorded only once. V and J are TRBV7-9 and TRBJ1-1, with D uncertain. This CDR3 spans 16 amino acids. The V gene lost 7 bases and the J gene lost 1 base, with 19 bases spanning the gap. CDR1 is SEHNR and CDR2 is FQNEAQ in the germline V gene (reference sequence). CDR3 loop: CASTAVWWGGNTEAFF. CDR3 in DNA: TGTGCCAGCACCGCCGTCTGGTGGGGAGGGAACACTGAAGCTTTCTTT.

The chain links TRBV28 to TRBJ2-7, with 7 bases that match TRBD1. Germline CDR1 and CDR2: MDHEN and SYDVKM. V shed 5 bases and J 2 bases; nucleotides not matched to a gene: 9. The CDR3 consists of 15 residues. The CDR3 coding sequence is TGTGCCAGCAGTGGCACGGACAGGTTAGCCTACGAGCAGTACTTC. This codes for CASSGTDRLAYEQYF.

This chain uses TRBV11-3 with TRBJ2-1; 7 nucleotides match TRBD2. CDR3 length equals 14 residues. Germline trimming cut 5 bases from V and 2 bases from J; bases unmatched to any gene: 3. In germline, CDR1 is SGHNT, CDR2 YENEEA. The CDR3 reads CASSGLGTYNEQFF. As DNA, the CDR3 is TGTGCCAGCAGCGGACTAGGGACCTACAATGAGCAGTTCTTC.

The chain recombines TRBV18 with TRBJ2-2; 11 bases are shared with TRBD1. CDR1 is KGHSH, CDR2 LQKENI, per germline. Unmatched junction bases numbered 6, after V lost 3 bases and J lost 6 bases. CDR3 length: 16 residues. The CDR3 DNA is TGTGCCAGCTCACCCCTAGGACAGGGGGCGTCCGGGGAGCTGTTTTTT. It is translated as CASSPLGQGASGELFF.

The chain is built from TRBV9 and TRBJ2-3; 7 bases agree with TRBD2. The V gene end was trimmed by 0 bases and the J gene end by 6 bases; junction bases not matched to a gene: 10. This CDR3 is 16 amino acids long. The germline V gene has CDR1 SGDLS and CDR2 YYNGEE. CDR3 nucleotide sequence: TGTGCCAGCAGCGTAGGGGCAGCGGGGCATAGGGATACGCAGTATTTT. Protein sequence: CASSVGAAGHRDTQYF.